The subject of this entry is one T cell receptor (beta chain). Its antigen remains unknown. Sequence at one end of the junction differs from germline and may be a read error. The data stem from a study of T cells in localized non-small cell lung cancer. Assay used: immunoSEQ multiplex PCR; TCRdb lists only in-frame clones, some missing. The sample includes 60,000 or so clones, more than 80% seen only once; the top ten take about 4.5%. Notes on the study in general: Sequence data derive from only one tumor region, so heterogeneity remains possible. A median approximately 61 of the top 100 tumor clones appeared in adjacent lung.

The CDR3 sequence is 14 residues long. The germline V gene encodes CDR1 SGHDN and CDR2 FVKESK. Sequenced here: PBMCs, sampled before any cancer treatment. This chain connects TRBV14 to TRBJ2-3; 8 positions match TRBD2. This clonotype was sampled from a man aged 40 to 69 with stage II lung adenocarcinoma. In DNA form, the CDR3 reads TGTGCCAGCAGCCAAGGTTATAGCGGGGTAGTGCTGCATTTT. Encoded protein: CASSQGYSGVVLHF. The whole variable domain, remainder taken from reference TRBV14 and TRBJ2-3, is EAGVTQFPSHSVIEKGQTVTLRCDPISGHDNLYWYRRVMGKEIKFLLHFVKESKQDESGMPNNRFLAERTGGTYSTLKVQPAELEDSGVYFCASSQGYSGVVLHFGPGTRLTVL.